Given below is one TCR beta chain in context. The antigen remains unidentified. The data were obtained in a study of T cell repertoires in cytomegalovirus infection. The wider study: In the study, CMV epitopes included recently identified HLA-C-restricted and well-studied HLA-B-restricted ones.

General study points: Clonotype analysis showed dominance of the ex vivo response by HLA-C-restricted CMV-specific TCR beta clonotypes.

MiXCR, run by TCRdb on the reads, gives a single entry per CDR3 protein. This table holds roughly 920,000 distinct CDR3 sequences, roughly 31% found once. The CDR3 is 15 residues long. V was trimmed by 8 bases and J by 8 bases, leaving 22 bases between them. Per germline, CDR1 MNHEY and CDR2 SVGAGI. This sample comprised cultured CD8+ T cells from PBMCs, obtained from culture after CMV antigen stimulation. The J gene is TRBJ2-1, the V gene TRBV6-5; the D gene is possibly TRBD1 (6 bases). This receptor was taken from a human donor in good health (CMV status not recorded). Some clones in this sample may be carry-over from other donors' samples. The CDR3 loop is CASGRTGFRSDEQFF. CDR3 coding DNA: TGTGCCAGCGGCCGAACAGGGTTTCGCTCGGATGAGCAGTTCTTC.